This TCR beta chain was retrieved from a study of blood T cell repertoires in COVID-19. About the study: Donors in the United States, Italy and Spain gave samples during acute or convalescent COVID-19. From T cells, B-cell-depleted T cells, or PBMCs came the material, which was cDNA or gDNA.

Followed over time, Seattle patients had been enrolled while infection was active. Germline CDR1 SNHLY, CDR2 FYNNEI. Trimming removed 8 bases from V and 4 bases from J, with 10 bases in between. The CDR3 length is 12 residues. The authors' processing: Researchers report that nucleated cell counts were estimated from reference gene primer amplification. Method: immunoSEQ multiplex PCR; TCRdb's copy keeps in-frame clones and lacks some. V, J and clone size reflect that table, while D and trimming were determined from the DNA. The data hold roughly 300,000 clones, with 90% observed a single time. This clonotype originated in a woman aged 25 to 39 with COVID-19, enrolled during active disease. Sequenced input: peripheral blood. The chain combines TRBV2 with TRBJ2-3, with D perhaps matching TRBD1 (6 bases). CDR3 bases: TGTGCCAGCTTTGAGGGGGCAGATACGCAGTATTTT. Protein product: CASFEGADTQYF. The full variable domain, its missing parts supplied by reference TRBV2 and TRBJ2-3, is EPEVTQTPSHQVTQMGQEVILRCVPISNHLYFYWYRQILGQKVEFLVSFYNNEISEKSEIFDDQFSVERPDGSNFTLKIRSTKLEDSAMYFCASFEGADTQYFGPGTRLTVL.